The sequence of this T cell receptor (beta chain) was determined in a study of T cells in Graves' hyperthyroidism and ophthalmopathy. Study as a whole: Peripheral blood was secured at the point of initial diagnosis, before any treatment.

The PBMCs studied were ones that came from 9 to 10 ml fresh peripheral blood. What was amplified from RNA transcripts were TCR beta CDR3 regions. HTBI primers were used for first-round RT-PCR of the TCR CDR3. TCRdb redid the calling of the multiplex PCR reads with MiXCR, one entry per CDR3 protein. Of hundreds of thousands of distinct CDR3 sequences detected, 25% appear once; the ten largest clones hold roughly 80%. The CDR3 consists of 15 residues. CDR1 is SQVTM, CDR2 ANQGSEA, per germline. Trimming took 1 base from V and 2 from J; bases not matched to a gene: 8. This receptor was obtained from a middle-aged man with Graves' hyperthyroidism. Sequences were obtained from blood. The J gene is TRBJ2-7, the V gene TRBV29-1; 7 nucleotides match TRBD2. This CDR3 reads CSVEGGGGSAYEQYF. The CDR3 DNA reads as TGCAGCGTTGAAGGAGGTGGCGGGAGCGCCTACGAGCAGTACTTC.